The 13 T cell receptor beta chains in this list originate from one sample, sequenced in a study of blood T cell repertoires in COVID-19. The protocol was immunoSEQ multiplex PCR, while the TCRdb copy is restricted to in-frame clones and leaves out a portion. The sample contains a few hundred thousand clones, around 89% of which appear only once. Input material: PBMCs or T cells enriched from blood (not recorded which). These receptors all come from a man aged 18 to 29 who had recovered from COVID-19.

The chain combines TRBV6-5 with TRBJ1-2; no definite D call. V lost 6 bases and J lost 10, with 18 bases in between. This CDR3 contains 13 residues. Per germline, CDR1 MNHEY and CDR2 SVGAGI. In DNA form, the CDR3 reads TGTGCCAGCAGCAGACGGGGAGTCCTCGTCTACACCTTC. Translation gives CASSRRGVLVYTF.

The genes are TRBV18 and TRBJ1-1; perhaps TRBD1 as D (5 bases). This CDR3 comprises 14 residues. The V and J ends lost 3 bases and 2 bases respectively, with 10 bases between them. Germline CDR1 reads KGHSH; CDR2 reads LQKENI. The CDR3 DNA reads TGTGCCAGCTCACCTTCCACAGGAAACACTGAAGCTTTCTTT. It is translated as CASSPSTGNTEAFF.

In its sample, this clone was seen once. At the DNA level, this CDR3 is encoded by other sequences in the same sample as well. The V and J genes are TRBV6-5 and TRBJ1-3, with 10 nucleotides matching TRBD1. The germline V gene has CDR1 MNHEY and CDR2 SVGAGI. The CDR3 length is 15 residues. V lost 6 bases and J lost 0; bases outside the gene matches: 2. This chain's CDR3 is CASSRDRGSGNTIYF. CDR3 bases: TGTGCCAGCAGCCGGGACAGGGGCTCTGGAAACACCATATATTTT.

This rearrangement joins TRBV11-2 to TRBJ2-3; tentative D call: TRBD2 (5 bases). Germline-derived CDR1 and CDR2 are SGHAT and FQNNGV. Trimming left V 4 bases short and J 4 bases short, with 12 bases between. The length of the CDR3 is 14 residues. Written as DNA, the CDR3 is TGTGCCAGCAGCTCAACGGGGAAGGCAGATACGCAGTATTTT. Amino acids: CASSSTGKADTQYF.

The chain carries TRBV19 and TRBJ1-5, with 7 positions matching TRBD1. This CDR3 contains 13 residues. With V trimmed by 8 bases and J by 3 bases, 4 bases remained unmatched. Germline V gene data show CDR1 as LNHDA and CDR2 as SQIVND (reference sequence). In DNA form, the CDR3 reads TGTGCCAGTGCGACAGGGATCAATCAGCCCCAGCATTTT. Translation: CASATGINQPQHF.

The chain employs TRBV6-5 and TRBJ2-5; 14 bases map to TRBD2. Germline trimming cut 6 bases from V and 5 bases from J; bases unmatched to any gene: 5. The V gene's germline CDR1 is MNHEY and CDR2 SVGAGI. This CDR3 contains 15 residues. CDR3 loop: CASRGLAGGRETQYF. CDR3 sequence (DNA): TGTGCCAGCAGAGGACTAGCGGGAGGCCGCGAGACCCAGTACTTC.

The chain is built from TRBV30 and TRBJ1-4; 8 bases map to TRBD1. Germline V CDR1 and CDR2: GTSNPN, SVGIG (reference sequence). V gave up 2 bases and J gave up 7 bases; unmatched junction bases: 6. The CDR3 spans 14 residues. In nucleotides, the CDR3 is TGTGCCTGGAGTCTAGGACAGGGCGGTGAAAAACTGTTTTTT. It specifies CAWSLGQGGEKLFF.

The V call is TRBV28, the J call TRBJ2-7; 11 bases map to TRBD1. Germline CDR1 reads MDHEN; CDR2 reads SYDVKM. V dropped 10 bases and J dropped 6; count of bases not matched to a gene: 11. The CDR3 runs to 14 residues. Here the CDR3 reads CAITNTGTGGEQYF. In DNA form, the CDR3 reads TGTGCCATCACAAACACCGGGACAGGGGGCGAGCAGTACTTC.

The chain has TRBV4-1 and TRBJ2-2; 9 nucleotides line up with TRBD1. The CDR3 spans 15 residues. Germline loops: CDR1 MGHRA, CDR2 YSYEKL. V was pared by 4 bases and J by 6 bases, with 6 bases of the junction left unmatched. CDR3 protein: CASSRTGGYAGELFF. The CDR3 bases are TGCGCCAGCAGCCGAACAGGGGGCTATGCCGGGGAGCTGTTTTTT.

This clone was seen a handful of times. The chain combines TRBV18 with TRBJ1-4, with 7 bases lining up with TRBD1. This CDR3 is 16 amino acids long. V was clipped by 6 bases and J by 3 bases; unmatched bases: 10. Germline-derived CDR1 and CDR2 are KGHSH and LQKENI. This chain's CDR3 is CASSAGAQGANEKLFF. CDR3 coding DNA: TGTGCCAGCTCTGCAGGAGCCCAGGGGGCTAATGAAAAACTGTTTTTT.

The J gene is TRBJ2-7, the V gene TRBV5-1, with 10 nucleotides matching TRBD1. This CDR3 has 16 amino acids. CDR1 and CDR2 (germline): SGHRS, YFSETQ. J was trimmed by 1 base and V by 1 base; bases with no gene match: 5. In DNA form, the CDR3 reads TGCGCCAGCAGCTTGCCCGACAGGGGGCAGTCCTACGAGCAGTACTTC. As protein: CASSLPDRGQSYEQYF. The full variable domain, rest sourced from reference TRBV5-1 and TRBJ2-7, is KAGVTQTPRYLIKTRGQQVTLSCSPISGHRSVSWYQQTPGQGLQFLFEYFSETQRNKGNFPGRFSGRQFSNSRSEMNVSTLELGDSALYLCASSLPDRGQSYEQYFGPGTRLTVT.

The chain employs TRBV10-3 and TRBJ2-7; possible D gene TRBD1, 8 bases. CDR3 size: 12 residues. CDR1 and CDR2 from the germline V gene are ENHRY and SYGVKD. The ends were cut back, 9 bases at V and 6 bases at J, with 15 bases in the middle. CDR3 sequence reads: CAIAGTGLEQYF. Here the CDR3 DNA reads TGTGCCATAGCGGGGACAGGCCTCGAGCAGTACTTC.

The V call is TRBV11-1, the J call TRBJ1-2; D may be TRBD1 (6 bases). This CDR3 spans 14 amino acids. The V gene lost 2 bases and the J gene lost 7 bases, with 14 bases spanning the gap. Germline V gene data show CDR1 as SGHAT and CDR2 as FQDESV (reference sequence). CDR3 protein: CASSLLSGASGYTF. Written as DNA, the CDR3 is TGTGCCAGCAGCTTATTGTCAGGGGCGAGTGGCTACACCTTC.